This TCR beta chain was found in a study of blood T cell repertoires in COVID-19. Study information: T cells, B-cell-depleted T cells, or PBMCs supplied cDNA or gDNA.

Under the authors' procedure: Scientists estimated how many nucleated cells there were by amplifying reference gene primers. Here immunoSEQ multiplex PCR was the method, and the copy in TCRdb shows in-frame clones only, minus some. For V, J and clone size, that table is used; D and trimming come from the DNA. Of about 300,000 clones in the sample, 70% to 90% were seen once. In this sample, this clone turned up a few times. Donors were grouped by their self-reported clinical history. Donors of Cohort 3 who recovered were those that had two negative PCRs, clearance, or symptom resolution. V was shortened by 2 bases and J by 2 bases, with 6 bases between the two germline ends. The CDR3 contains 13 residues. CDR1 is KGHSH and CDR2 is LQKENI in the germline V gene.

Material for sequencing was PBMCs or T cells enriched from blood (not recorded which). This chain joins TRBV18 and TRBJ1-2; D call uncertain. The receptor comes from a woman in her 30s who had recovered from COVID-19. CDR3 bases: TGTGCCAGCTCACCAAGTACAAACTATGGCTACACCTTC. This codes for CASSPSTNYGYTF. Full variable domain (missing parts from reference TRBV18 and TRBJ1-2): NAGVMQNPRHLVRRRGQEARLRCSPMKGHSHVYWYRQLPEEGLKFMVYLQKENIIDESGMPKERFSAEFPKEGPSILRIQQVVRGDSAAYFCASSPSTNYGYTFGSGTRLTVV.